What follows are 8 T cell receptor beta chains derived from one specimen sequenced in a study of Graves' ophthalmopathy and Graves' hyperthyroidism (dated 2018 in TCRdb). The listed sequencing device is Illumina HiSeq 2000. For repertoire sequencing, the TCR beta CDR3 regions were amplified from RNA transcripts. The first round of RT-PCR was done with HTBI primers and the Qiagen OneStep RT-PCR kit, and was followed by a second round of multiplex PCR, then size selection and purification. TCRdb cleaned the public reads at Q25 with fastp, built clones with MiXCR and kept in-frame beta chains. Each record represents a unique CDR3 protein, reported with the most common genes and DNA among its rows. The sample table contains around 1.1 million distinct CDR3 sequences; only one count was recorded for about 36% of them. 11% of the sample belongs to the ten largest clones. Material for sequencing was peripheral blood or thyroid tissue (not recorded which). The source is an adult man with Graves' hyperthyroidism.

The V and J genes are TRBV7-2 and TRBJ2-3; D unclear. The CDR3 spans 15 residues. V shed 2 bases and J shed 2 bases, with 11 bases lying between them. Germline V gives CDR1 SGHTA, CDR2 FQGNSA. The CDR3 sequence is CASSLNQATTDTQYF. The CDR3 DNA reads TGTGCCAGCAGCTTAAATCAGGCAACCACAGATACGCAGTATTTT.

Worth noting for this clonotype: Mismatch with germline at one junction end may stem from a read error. This chain links TRBV20-1 with TRBJ2-2; D not resolved. The CDR3 consists of 8 residues. The germline gives CDR1 DFQATT, CDR2 SNEGSKA (reference sequence). The CDR3 reads CSASERFF. CDR3 coding DNA: TGCAGTGCTTCGGAGCGGTTTTTT.

The count of this clonotype is one. This chain uses TRBV10-1 with TRBJ1-1; 11 bases line up with TRBD1. The V gene's germline CDR1 is WNHNN and CDR2 SYGVQD (reference sequence). V gave up 11 bases and J gave up 2 bases; unmatched junction bases: 1. The CDR3 covers 12 residues. The CDR3 sequence is CAGTGGNTEAFF. The CDR3 DNA is TGCGCCGGGACAGGGGGAAACACTGAAGCTTTCTTT.

This clonotype was recorded many times. The V call is TRBV24-1, the J call TRBJ1-2; D possibly corresponds to TRBD1 (6 bases). The CDR3 has 13 amino acids. From germline, CDR1 is KGHDR and CDR2 SFDVKD. The ends were cut back, 2 bases at V and 8 bases at J, with 11 bases in the middle. In DNA form, the CDR3 reads TGTGCCACCAGTGATTCGGACAGCTCGGGCTACACCTTC. Amino acid sequence: CATSDSDSSGYTF.

In regard to this clonotype: This is likely a read error, given that the CDR3 carries no conserved phenylalanine or tryptophan at its end. It is unclear where the CDR3 begins or ends on the DNA, so no DNA is shown, and the CDR3 is as TCRdb lists it. The V call is TRBV29-1, the J call TRBJ2-7; the table's D call, TRBD2, has no DNA check behind it. Per the germline V gene, CDR1 is SQVTM and CDR2 is ANQGSEA. 10 amino acids form the CDR3, both terminal residues included. The CDR3 reads CSVEGYSQRQ.

This clonotype has just a few counts. The gene calls are TRBV14 and TRBJ2-7; D is ambiguous. CDR1 and CDR2 (germline): SGHDN, FVKESK. The CDR3 extends over 13 amino acids. V was clipped by 4 bases and J by 2 bases, with 9 bases between them. This chain's CDR3 is CASSPTRPYEQYF. In nucleotides, the CDR3 is TGTGCCAGCAGCCCAACCCGACCCTACGAGCAGTACTTC. The entire variable domain, with the rest obtained from reference TRBV14 and TRBJ2-7, is as follows: EAGVTQFPSHSVIEKGQTVTLRCDPISGHDNLYWYRRVMGKEIKFLLHFVKESKQDESGMPNNRFLAERTGGTYSTLKVQPAELEDSGVYFCASSPTRPYEQYFGPGTRLTVT.

With respect to this clonotype: This could be a read error, since a much larger clone is one nucleotide away. The CDR3 ends on some other residue instead of the conserved phenylalanine or tryptophan, so this is likely a read error. The chain uses TRBV29-1 and TRBJ2-7; TRBD2 might be the D (6 bases). The CDR3 consists of 13 residues. Germline V CDR1 and CDR2: SQVTM, ANQGSEA. Trimming removed 4 bases at V and 4 bases at J, with 14 bases between. The CDR3 DNA sequence: TGCAGCGTTGGTGTCCGGGGGACGTACGAGCAGTACCTC. Amino acid sequence: CSVGVRGTYEQYL.

There are a few counts of this clonotype. The chain has TRBV12-3 or TRBV12-4 and TRBJ2-7, with D tentatively TRBD2 (6 bases). The CDR3 runs 15 residues. The V end was cut by 1 base, the J end by 6 bases, with 16 bases between. Written as DNA, the CDR3 is TGTGCCAGCAGTTTAGGGGGAGGAGGGATACGCGAGCAGTACTTC. Translating gives CASSLGGGGIREQYF.